One and the same sample provided the 27 T cell receptor beta chains below, sequenced in a study of blood T cell repertoires in COVID-19. The data were produced by immunoSEQ multiplex PCR, yet TCRdb's version contains in-frame clones alone and is incomplete. The data show a few hundred thousand clones, around 84% seen once. The specimen sequenced was peripheral blood. These receptors were collected from a man in his sixties with acute or convalescent COVID-19.

The V and J genes are TRBV5-6 and TRBJ2-3, with 7 bases matching TRBD2. The germline V gene has CDR1 SGHDT and CDR2 YYEEEE. This CDR3 is 16 amino acids long. Trimming took 2 bases from V and 0 from J; bases not matched to a gene: 6. CDR3 protein: CASSFFLADSTDTQYF. The CDR3, as DNA: TGTGCCAGCAGCTTCTTTCTAGCGGATAGCACAGATACGCAGTATTTT.

The gene calls are TRBV28 and TRBJ2-5; D unresolved. Looked up from germline, CDR1 is MDHEN and CDR2 is SYDVKM. CDR3 size: 14 residues. V was trimmed by 6 bases and J by 1 base, leaving 12 bases between them. CDR3 region: CASRVTPSQETQYF. CDR3 DNA: TGTGCCAGCAGGGTAACACCCTCCCAAGAGACCCAGTACTTC. The full variable domain, with the rest looked up from reference TRBV28 and TRBJ2-5, is DVKVTQSSRYLVKRTGEKVFLECVQDMDHENMFWYRQDPGLGLRLIYFSYDVKMKEKGDIPEGYSVSREKKERFSLILESASTNQTSMYLCASRVTPSQETQYFGPGTRLLVL.

In DNA, the CDR3 is TGTGCCAGCAGCTGGACAGGGCTCAATGAGCAGTTCTTC. Translated: CASSWTGLNEQFF. The chain recombines TRBV9 with TRBJ2-1; 8 bases are a match to TRBD1. CDR3 length: 13 amino acids. The V and J ends lost 4 bases and 6 bases, in that order; junction bases with no gene match: 3. Germline CDR1 is SGDLS and CDR2 is YYNGEE.

The chain links TRBV28 to TRBJ1-2, with D tentatively TRBD1 (6 bases). This CDR3 region has 14 residues. V was trimmed by 6 bases and J by 3 bases, leaving 14 bases between them. Germline V gives CDR1 MDHEN, CDR2 SYDVKM. The CDR3 nucleotides read TGTGCCAGCAGACCGACAGGTTGGGACTATGGCTACACCTTC. Its translation is CASRPTGWDYGYTF.

The chain recombines TRBV19 with TRBJ1-1; 7 bases are shared with TRBD1. This CDR3 spans 14 amino acids. CDR1 LNHDA and CDR2 SQIVND come from the germline V gene (reference sequence). Trimming cost V 7 bases and J 0 bases; bases outside gene matches: 5. CDR3: CASTLGGLNTEAFF. The CDR3 coding sequence is TGTGCCAGTACCCTAGGGGGCTTGAACACTGAAGCTTTCTTT.

The rearrangement joins TRBV19 to TRBJ1-2, with D possibly TRBD1 on 5 matching bases. Germline-derived CDR1 and CDR2 are LNHDA and SQIVND (reference sequence). The CDR3 totals 10 residues. The germline V and J ends were trimmed by 10 bases and 6 bases, with 9 bases remaining between them. CDR3 sequence (DNA): TGTGCCACTTGGGGCGATGGCTACACCTTC. Its translation is CATWGDGYTF.

A word on this clone: The limits of the CDR3 on the DNA are not certain, so only TCRdb's listed CDR3 is given. This chain joins TRBV6-5 and TRBJ1-2. Including both end residues, the CDR3 is 13 amino acids long. Germline CDR1 and CDR2: MNHEY and SVGAGI. The CDR3 loop reads CASSTSGGGGYTF.

The gene calls are TRBV6-5 and TRBJ1-3; possible D gene TRBD1, 6 bases. The CDR3 has 13 amino acids. The germline V gene encodes CDR1 MNHEY and CDR2 SVGAGI. V lost 6 bases to trimming and J lost 4 bases, with 10 bases between them. CDR3 bases: TGTGCCAGCAGGCAGGGGTCCGGAAACACCATATATTTT. The encoded protein is CASRQGSGNTIYF.

This chain uses TRBV6-5 with TRBJ1-3, with a possible D match to TRBD1 (6 bases). V lost 5 bases, J lost 0 bases, and 11 bases lay in between. Germline V CDR1 and CDR2: MNHEY, SVGAGI. This CDR3 has 15 residues. CDR3 DNA sequence: TGTGCCAGCAGTATCGGACAGCGCTCTGGAAACACCATATATTTT. It yields the protein CASSIGQRSGNTIYF.

The rearrangement joins TRBV6-2 or TRBV6-3 to TRBJ2-4; the D gene is possibly TRBD2 (7 bases). Trimming stripped 2 bases from V and 6 bases from J, with 14 bases between. The CDR3 runs 15 residues. CDR1 and CDR2 (germline): MNHEY, SVGEGT. As DNA, the CDR3 is TGTGCCAGCAGTTACGATCGGGGGGCGGGAAACATTCAGTACTTC. It yields the protein CASSYDRGAGNIQYF.

The J gene is TRBJ2-5, the V gene TRBV5-4, with a possible D match to TRBD2 (6 bases). Germline V CDR1 and CDR2: SGHNT, YYREEE (reference sequence). CDR3 length equals 16 residues. Trimming removed 4 bases from V and 1 base from J, with 17 bases in between. This chain's CDR3 is CASSTVGGHAQETQYF. CDR3 nucleotide sequence: TGTGCCAGCAGCACGGTCGGGGGTCACGCCCAAGAGACCCAGTACTTC.

This chain links TRBV19 with TRBJ1-5, with 11 bases lining up with TRBD1. CDR3 length equals 14 residues. V was clipped by 3 bases and J by 7 bases; unmatched bases: 2. Germline V lookup: CDR1 LNHDA, CDR2 SQIVND (reference sequence). CDR3 region: CASSIRTGGQPQHF. The DNA for the CDR3 is TGTGCCAGTAGTATCCGGACAGGGGGCCAGCCCCAGCATTTT.

In this sample, this clone turned up a few times. The V call is TRBV9, the J call TRBJ1-2; D perhaps matches TRBD1 (5 bases). With 4 bases removed from V and 2 bases from J, the gap between germline ends came to 27 bases. The CDR3 has 19 amino acids. Germline V lookup: CDR1 SGDLS, CDR2 YYNGEE. The CDR3 loop reads CASSPLRPDRDRNNYGYTF. The CDR3 nucleotides read TGTGCCAGCAGCCCGCTTCGGCCCGATCGAGACAGAAACAACTATGGCTACACCTTC.

The V gene is TRBV28, the J gene TRBJ2-7, with 16 bases aligning to TRBD2. Germline V CDR1 and CDR2: MDHEN, SYDVKM. This CDR3 is 20 amino acids long. V dropped 6 bases and J dropped 3; count of bases not matched to a gene: 17. The CDR3: CASSPLPGLAGGPNIYEQYF. The CDR3 bases are TGTGCCAGCAGCCCCCTACCGGGACTAGCGGGGGGGCCAAACATCTACGAGCAGTACTTC.

Notes on this clone: In the same sample, other DNA sequences code for this CDR3. CDR3 sequence reads: CASSVGTVSYEQYF. The CDR3 bases are TGTGCCAGCAGCGTCGGGACAGTCTCCTACGAGCAGTACTTC. The chain has TRBV9 and TRBJ2-7, with 7 nucleotides matching TRBD1. After removal of 2 bases from V and 0 bases from J, the junction contained 2 bases not matched to a gene. Per germline, CDR1 SGDLS and CDR2 YYNGEE. There are 14 residues in the CDR3. Using reference TRBV9 and TRBJ2-7 for the parts outside the CDR3, the full variable domain is DSGVTQTPKHLITATGQRVTLRCSPRSGDLSVYWYQQSLDQGLQFLIQYYNGEERAKGNILERFSAQQFPDLHSELNLSSLELGDSALYFCASSVGTVSYEQYFGPGTRLTVT.

The chain links TRBV19 to TRBJ1-2, with 7 bases matching TRBD1. The CDR3 runs 14 residues. With V trimmed by 5 bases and J by 4 bases, 7 bases remained unmatched. CDR1 and CDR2 (germline): LNHDA, SQIVND (reference sequence). CDR3 region: CASSEGQPGYGYTF. CDR3 bases: TGTGCCAGTAGTGAGGGACAGCCGGGCTATGGCTACACCTTC.

This chain uses TRBV19 with TRBJ2-6; possibly TRBD2 for D (6 bases). Germline CDR1 LNHDA, CDR2 SQIVND (reference sequence). There are 15 residues in the CDR3. Deletions cut 3 bases from V and 4 bases from J, with 10 bases between. DNA of the CDR3: TGTGCCAGTAGTATCCTTGGAGGGGGGGCCAACGTCCTGACTTTC. Translation gives CASSILGGGANVLTF.

This clone was detected once. This rearrangement joins TRBV7-9 to TRBJ2-5; TRBD2 aligns across 12 bases. There are 16 residues in the CDR3. The junction had 4 bases not matched to a gene; V was cut back by 5 bases and J by 0 bases. Germline CDR1 is SEHNR and CDR2 is FQNEAQ (reference sequence). The CDR3 nucleotides are TGTGCCAGCAGCCCTACTAGCGGGGGGCACCAAGAGACCCAGTACTTC. It codes for CASSPTSGGHQETQYF.

The chain employs TRBV28 and TRBJ2-7, with D hard to call. Trimming shortened V by 7 bases and J by 5 bases, and 15 bases separated the two germline ends. The CDR3 extends over 13 amino acids. Per germline, CDR1 MDHEN and CDR2 SYDVKM. CDR3 bases: TGTGCCAGCACTCGTCCCCTGGGCGACGAGCAGTACTTC. It specifies CASTRPLGDEQYF.

The V gene is TRBV5-1, the J gene TRBJ1-4; TRBD1 might be the D (6 bases). Per germline, CDR1 SGHRS and CDR2 YFSETQ. The CDR3 has 12 amino acids. V was pared by 2 bases and J by 12 bases, with 11 bases between. The CDR3, as DNA: TGCGCCAGCAGCTTACAGGGACGGGAACTGTTTTTT. Amino acids: CASSLQGRELFF.

The V call is TRBV7-8, the J call TRBJ2-3; the D gene is possibly TRBD2 (5 bases). Trimming pared 3 bases from V and 4 bases from J, leaving 14 bases between. Germline CDR1 is SGHVS and CDR2 is FQNEAQ. There are 15 residues in the CDR3. As DNA, the CDR3 is TGTGCCAGCAGCTTCGCTAGTACTAGAGCAGATACGCAGTATTTT. It is translated as CASSFASTRADTQYF.

V is TRBV10-1 and J is TRBJ2-1; 7 bases are a match to TRBD2. Trimming cost V 9 bases and J 5 bases; bases outside gene matches: 10. This CDR3 has 14 residues. CDR1 WNHNN and CDR2 SYGVQD come from the germline V gene (reference sequence). In DNA, the CDR3 is TGCGCCAGAGAAAGCGGGACGAGGGACAATGAGCAGTTCTTC. Translation gives CARESGTRDNEQFF.

V is TRBV13 and J is TRBJ2-3, with 13 positions matching TRBD2. Germline CDR1 and CDR2: PRHDT and FYEKMQ (reference sequence). Trimming cost V 4 bases and J 11 bases; bases outside gene matches: 12. This CDR3 is built from 16 residues. CDR3 residues: CASSSERTSGGRKQYF. The CDR3 nucleotides are TGTGCCAGCAGCTCCGAGAGGACTAGCGGGGGCCGGAAGCAGTATTTT.

This sequence joins TRBV7-2 and TRBJ2-1, with 8 bases identical to TRBD2. V was clipped by 1 base and J by 5 bases; unmatched bases: 10. The CDR3 length is 17 residues. CDR1 is SGHTA, CDR2 FQGNSA, per germline. The DNA of the CDR3 is TGTGCCAGCAGCTTAGTCGGGGCAGCGGGGGCTAACAATGAGCAGTTCTTC. This translates into CASSLVGAAGANNEQFF.

The J gene is TRBJ2-5, the V gene TRBV5-1, with D perhaps TRBD1 (7 bases). V was shortened by 4 bases and J by 4 bases, with 17 bases between the two germline ends. The germline CDR1 and CDR2 sequences are SGHRS and YFSETQ. The CDR3 totals 15 residues. The CDR3: CASSVGGGSGETQYF. The CDR3 nucleotides are TGCGCCAGCAGCGTCGGAGGGGGCTCCGGAGAGACCCAGTACTTC.

This clone was recorded a few times. This chain connects TRBV5-1 to TRBJ2-3, with a possible D match to TRBD1 (5 bases). CDR1 and CDR2 from the germline V gene are SGHRS and YFSETQ. Trimming took 0 bases from V and 2 from J, leaving 7 bases between them. The CDR3 runs 14 residues. The CDR3 nucleotides read TGCGCCAGCAGCTTGGAGGGGCTCACAGATACGCAGTATTTT. Its translation is CASSLEGLTDTQYF.

The gene calls are TRBV6-5 and TRBJ2-7; D is perhaps TRBD1 (6 bases). Trimming removed 7 bases at V and 1 base at J, with 11 bases between. Per the germline V gene, CDR1 is MNHEY and CDR2 is SVGAGI. The CDR3 contains 13 residues. This chain's CDR3 is CASTRGGSYEQYF. The DNA for the CDR3 is TGTGCCAGCACCCGAGGGGGATCCTACGAGCAGTACTTC.